The rows below give T cell receptor beta chains drawn from one sample of a study of blood T cell repertoires in COVID-19. Assay used: immunoSEQ multiplex PCR; TCRdb lists only in-frame clones, some missing. The sample has 200,000 to 250,000 clones; roughly 79% are singletons. The sequencing input was peripheral blood. The source is a woman over 75 with acute or convalescent COVID-19. Both conserved end residues are part of each CDR3. D genes are given only for firm matches. The listing skips clone size in some rows; elsewhere it reads once, few, many or a size class.

CDR3 protein	D gene	clone size	J gene	V gene
CASSLEQIYGYTF	-	-	TRBJ1-2	TRBV5-1
CAWSVGGWNTEAFF	-	-	TRBJ1-1	TRBV30
CASSSGLAGGGKTQYF	TRBD2	-	TRBJ2-5	TRBV6-5
CASSLMGGRIQETQYF	TRBD2	-	TRBJ2-5	TRBV7-3
CASSQERGSNEQFF	TRBD2	once	TRBJ2-1	TRBV14
CALGGGIGYGYTF	-	-	TRBJ1-2	TRBV6-6
CASTTGVYGYTF	-	-	TRBJ1-2	TRBV2
CASSFEKTAAFF	-	-	TRBJ1-1	TRBV5-5
CATSRGGSMGGNTIYF	-	-	TRBJ1-3	TRBV15
CASSSGQLNSPLHF	TRBD1	-	TRBJ1-6	TRBV7-2
CASSFLGQVEEQYF	TRBD1	-	TRBJ2-7	TRBV7-3
CASSYSGTSGDSTQYF	TRBD2	-	TRBJ2-3	TRBV5-1
CASSDSSRGNTGELFF	-	-	TRBJ2-2	TRBV6-4
CASSVGESNTGELFF	-	-	TRBJ2-2	TRBV9
CASSKAQDYGYTF	-	-	TRBJ1-2	TRBV19
CASSPRQASQETQYF	-	-	TRBJ2-5	TRBV3-1/TRBV3-2
CASRLTGGNTEAFF	TRBD1	-	TRBJ1-1	TRBV7-3
CASSLGAGTSSTDTQYF	TRBD2	-	TRBJ2-3	TRBV7-2
CASSQKTGKDGQPQHF	TRBD1	-	TRBJ1-5	TRBV4-1
CASSQEETAHRSNQPQHF	-	-	TRBJ1-5	TRBV4-1
CASGPRDREIYGYTF	TRBD1	-	TRBJ1-2	TRBV10-1
CASSDPTGVNEKLFF	TRBD1	-	TRBJ1-4	TRBV6-6
CASSLAVGELFF	-	-	TRBJ2-2	TRBV14
CASSLGGGQPQHF	-	-	TRBJ1-5	TRBV5-1
CAAVSQGSYNEQFF	-	-	TRBJ2-1	TRBV5-4
CASSLAAGKYEQYF	-	-	TRBJ2-7	TRBV5-1
CASSLAAAGKSLNVLTF	-	-	TRBJ2-6	TRBV7-9
CASRTGGKGTEAFF	TRBD1	-	TRBJ1-1	TRBV3-1/TRBV3-2
CASSDGPGGDGELFF	TRBD1	few	TRBJ2-2	TRBV2
CASSIQQGINEKLFF	TRBD1	-	TRBJ1-4	TRBV19
CAWSGGTDTQYF	-	-	TRBJ2-3	TRBV30
CASSSPGTVLPGELFF	TRBD1	-	TRBJ2-2	TRBV28
CASSFGTGNEKLFF	-	-	TRBJ1-4	TRBV5-1
CASSLTGTGEFQETQYF	TRBD1	-	TRBJ2-5	TRBV7-3
CASSEALAGGNQETQYF	TRBD2	few	TRBJ2-5	TRBV2
CASSPSNQPQHF	-	-	TRBJ1-5	TRBV28
CASSEAPRGARELFF	-	once	TRBJ2-2	TRBV6-1